Below, 14 T cell receptor beta chains from the same sample are listed, as sequenced in a study of regulatory T cells in long-lasting Graves disease. Time point of the sample: newly diagnosed GD, antithyroid drugs for less than 3 months. Following extraction of RNA from PBMCs, that RNA was used to make the TCR library. CDR3 regions were amplified by Arm-PCR using iRepertoire HTBI primers to build TCR beta libraries. TCRdb reprocessed the multiplex PCR reads with MiXCR, giving one entry per CDR3 protein. The sample shows 350,000 to 500,000 distinct CDR3 sequences, 13% to 15% of them seen only once. These same data were also listed under a study on T cells in Graves' hyperthyroidism and ophthalmopathy.

This material consisted of peripheral blood mononuclear cells (PBMCs), taken at new diagnosis, from a patient treated with antithyroid drugs. These receptors were obtained from a woman between 45 and 65 years old with Graves disease.

This clonotype appeared a few times. This chain links TRBV2 with TRBJ1-1; D remains unclear. CDR1 and CDR2 (germline): SNHLY, FYNNEI. Trimming removed 7 bases at V and 0 bases at J, with 12 bases between. CDR3 length: 14 amino acids. CDR3 in DNA: TGTGCCAGCAATGAGGAGATCATGAACACTGAAGCTTTCTTT. The encoded protein is CASNEEIMNTEAFF.

V is TRBV28 and J is TRBJ2-7; TRBD2 agrees at 14 bases. The V gene end was trimmed by 3 bases and the J gene end by 6 bases; junction bases not matched to a gene: 7. Germline lookup yields CDR1 MDHEN and CDR2 SYDVKM. CDR3 length: 16 residues. CDR3 sequence reads: CASSFGLAGGLAEQYF. CDR3 sequence (DNA): TGTGCCAGCAGTTTTGGACTAGCGGGAGGTTTGGCCGAGCAGTACTTC.

The table lists this clonotype with many counts. The chain carries TRBV27 and TRBJ2-1, with D unclear. Germline lookup yields CDR1 MNHEY and CDR2 SMNVEV (reference sequence). This CDR3 has 14 residues. The germline V and J ends were trimmed by 1 base and 4 bases, with 8 bases remaining between them. CDR3 protein: CASSLYGRYNEQFF. As DNA, the CDR3 is TGTGCCAGCAGTTTATATGGCAGATACAATGAGCAGTTCTTC.

This clonotype was detected only a few times. The genes are TRBV5-4 and TRBJ1-2, with 7 bases aligning to TRBD1. Looked up from germline, CDR1 is SGHNT and CDR2 is YYREEE (reference sequence). The CDR3 sequence is 14 residues long. V was clipped by 5 bases and J by 4 bases; unmatched bases: 8. The CDR3 nucleotides are TGTGCCAGCAGACGCCAGACAGGGTTCTATGGCTACACCTTC. It specifies CASRRQTGFYGYTF.

There are a few counts of this clonotype. This is likely a read error, given that the CDR3 carries no conserved phenylalanine or tryptophan at its end. The chain couples TRBV11-2 to TRBJ1-3; D is unresolved. Germline V gene data show CDR1 as SGHAT and CDR2 as FQNNGV. V was shortened by 5 bases and J by 4 bases, with 6 bases between the two germline ends. This CDR3 is built from 12 residues. The CDR3 DNA reads TGTGCCAGCAGCCCACCGGGAAACACCATATATTCT. Its protein is CASSPPGNTIYS.

This clonotype has a count of ten or more. The V call is TRBV11-2, the J call TRBJ1-1, with a weak D call TRBD1 (6 bases). This CDR3 is built from 13 residues. The V gene's germline CDR1 is SGHAT and CDR2 FQNNGV. Trimming took off 4 bases at V and 5 bases at J, with 11 bases between the two ends. The CDR3 here is CASSSRGLTEAFF. The CDR3 DNA follows: TGTGCCAGCAGCTCCAGGGGCTTAACTGAAGCTTTCTTT. Drawing the rest from reference TRBV11-2 and TRBJ1-1, the complete variable domain is EAGVAQSPRYKIIEKRQSVAFWCNPISGHATLYWYQQILGQGPKLLIQFQNNGVVDDSQLPKDRFSAERLKGVDSTLKIQPAKLEDSAVYLCASSSRGLTEAFFGQGTRLTVV.

In its sample, this clonotype was seen many times. The rearrangement uses TRBV3-1 and TRBJ2-7; possible D gene TRBD2, 6 bases. Per germline, CDR1 LGHDT and CDR2 YNNKEL (reference sequence). This CDR3 comprises 15 residues. Trimming left V 1 base short and J 2 bases short, with 12 bases between. CDR3 in DNA: TGTGCCAGCAGCCAAGGGTATCCGGGAGCCTACGAGCAGTACTTC. Translated: CASSQGYPGAYEQYF.

In its sample, this clonotype was seen a few times. The CDR3 DNA sequence: TGTGCCAGCAGCCAAGTGGGACAGGGAGCCACTGAAGCTTTCTTT. Its translation is CASSQVGQGATEAFF. The chain combines TRBV4-2 with TRBJ1-1, with 9 bases aligning to TRBD1. CDR1 is LGHNA and CDR2 is YNFKEQ in the germline V gene. The trim removed 1 base at V and 4 bases at J, leaving 4 bases unmatched. The CDR3 runs to 15 residues.

There are many counts of this clonotype. The CDR3 bases are TGTGCCATCAAACGACTAGCGGGAGGGGAAGATACGCAGTATTTT. As protein: CAIKRLAGGEDTQYF. The chain links TRBV10-3 to TRBJ2-3, with 14 bases lining up with TRBD2. This CDR3 is 15 amino acids long. With 7 bases clipped from V and 5 bases from J, the junction kept 5 bases outside the gene matches. Germline CDR1 is ENHRY and CDR2 is SYGVKD.

This chain joins TRBV4-1 and TRBJ1-2; 7 bases align to TRBD1. With 1 base clipped from V and 2 bases from J, the junction kept 4 bases outside the gene matches. Germline V gives CDR1 MGHRA, CDR2 YSYEKL. The CDR3 extends over 15 amino acids. The CDR3 loop is CASSQGGQVNYGYTF. The CDR3 DNA reads TGCGCCAGCAGCCAAGGAGGACAGGTGAACTATGGCTACACCTTC.

This clonotype occurred many times. The rearrangement uses TRBV12-3 or TRBV12-4 and TRBJ2-7; 7 bases are shared with TRBD2. V shed 1 base, J shed 8 bases, and the junction held 5 bases outside the gene matches. The CDR3 contains 13 residues. The CDR3 region has the DNA TGTGCCAGCAGTTTAGAGGGACTACCGCAGCAGTACTTC. Encoded protein: CASSLEGLPQQYF.

This clonotype was seen only a few times. V gene TRBV6-1 combines with J gene TRBJ2-7, with 11 bases that match TRBD1. V dropped 5 bases and J dropped 9; count of bases not matched to a gene: 6. Germline V gene sequence: CDR1 MNHNS, CDR2 SASEGT. The CDR3 has 13 amino acids. DNA for the CDR3: TGTGCCAGCAGTTCCGGGACAGGGGGTCTGCAGTACTTC. Residues: CASSSGTGGLQYF.

Ten or more counts support this clonotype. The CDR3 DNA is TGTGCCAGCAGCGTACTCCAGGGGCCTTCTGGAAACACCATATATTTT. Translation gives CASSVLQGPSGNTIYF. This chain connects TRBV9 to TRBJ1-3; TRBD1 is a possible D gene (6 bases). V gave up 1 base and J gave up 1 base, with 12 bases separating them. CDR3 length: 16 amino acids. Germline V lookup: CDR1 SGDLS, CDR2 YYNGEE.

This clonotype was seen at least ten times. The chain links TRBV3-1 to TRBJ2-3; D is ambiguous. V lost 0 bases and J 0 bases, leaving 7 bases between the germline ends. CDR1 LGHDT and CDR2 YNNKEL come from the germline V gene (reference sequence). The CDR3 contains 15 residues. Here the CDR3 DNA reads TGTGCCAGCAGCCAAGATGGGGTTAGCACAGATACGCAGTATTTT. The encoded protein is CASSQDGVSTDTQYF.